This paragraph reports one TCR beta chain. Its specificity is not known. This sample is part of a study of CXCR3-negative and CXCR3-positive naive CD8 T cells. Study results and caveats: TRB CDR3s were more hydrophobic in CXCR3-positive than in CXCR3-negative naive cells.

UMI labels and 5' RACE were used to prepare the TRB cDNA libraries. TCRdb reprocessed the 5' RACE reads and keeps a single row for each CDR3 protein, giving no DNA. The table lists some 130,000 distinct CDR3 sequences, with nearly 0.5% in the top ten. The CDR3 covers 17 residues. Germline CDR1 SQVTM, CDR2 ANQGSEA. Sequencing used naive CXCR3- CD8+ T cells from blood. As for subset: CD45RO-CCR7+CD27+CD95- naive CD8+ T cells lacking CXCR3 (TNR3-). This TCR derives from a human donor in good health. Some clones in this sample may be carry-over from other donors' samples. J is TRBJ2-3 and V is TRBV29-1; the TCRdb D gene call, TRBD1, has no DNA to confirm it. The CDR3 region is CSVEAGTDLRMADTQYF.